This T cell receptor (beta chain) is from a study of blood T cell repertoires in COVID-19. About the research overall: Spain, Italy and the United States supplied samples that represented acute and convalescent COVID-19.

As handled by the study authors: Estimated nucleated cell counts came from reference gene primer amplification. The data were produced by immunoSEQ multiplex PCR, yet TCRdb's version contains in-frame clones alone and is incomplete. The V and J calls and the clone size are those of that table, but D and trimming were determined from the DNA. The repertoire holds about 220,000 clones, 80% to 85% seen once, with 5% to 6.5% in the top ten. The material sequenced was peripheral blood. This sequence was found in a woman aged 55-70 years who had recovered from COVID-19.

The CDR3 DNA reads as TGTGCCAGCTCGCCCGACAGGGCTATGAACACTGAAGCTTTCTTT. Translation: CASSPDRAMNTEAFF. The genes are TRBV18 and TRBJ1-1, with 7 bases matching TRBD1. Germline lookup yields CDR1 KGHSH and CDR2 LQKENI. J gave up 0 bases and V 6 bases, and 7 bases lay outside the gene matches. The CDR3 contains 15 residues. The whole variable domain, remainder taken from reference TRBV18 and TRBJ1-1, is NAGVMQNPRHLVRRRGQEARLRCSPMKGHSHVYWYRQLPEEGLKFMVYLQKENIIDESGMPKERFSAEFPKEGPSILRIQQVVRGDSAAYFCASSPDRAMNTEAFFGQGTRLTVV.